Presented here are 6 T cell receptor beta chains from one specimen sequenced in a study of shared clonotypes between healthy human individuals. Assay: immunoSEQ multiplex PCR; the TCRdb copy retains only in-frame clones and omits some. The sample has approximately 250,000 clones; 50% to 75% are singletons. Sequencing was done on a sample of memory CD4+ T cells sorted from blood. Subset defined: CD45RA-negative fraction. The origin of the receptors is a man aged 30 to 39 in good health.

The table lists this clone with a few counts. The rearrangement joins TRBV18 to TRBJ1-3, with D possibly TRBD1 on 6 matching bases. The CDR3 totals 14 residues. Germline V gene lookup returns CDR1 KGHSH and CDR2 LQKENI. The germline V and J ends were trimmed by 1 base and 8 bases, with 12 bases remaining between them. CDR3 in DNA: TGTGCCAGCTCACCACAACAGGGTGGCCACACCATATATTTT. This codes for CASSPQQGGHTIYF. Together with reference TRBV18 and TRBJ1-3, the CDR3 gives the full variable domain: NAGVMQNPRHLVRRRGQEARLRCSPMKGHSHVYWYRQLPEEGLKFMVYLQKENIIDESGMPKERFSAEFPKEGPSILRIQQVVRGDSAAYFCASSPQQGGHTIYFGEGSWLTVV.

V usage is TRBV6-6 and J usage is TRBJ2-3; 9 bases line up with TRBD1. With 6 bases clipped from V and 0 bases from J, the junction kept 4 bases outside the gene matches. The germline V gene has CDR1 MNHNY and CDR2 SVGAGI (reference sequence). CDR3 length: 15 residues. CDR3 DNA: TGTGCCAGCAGGTACAGGGGGCAGAGCACAGATACGCAGTATTTT. It translates to CASRYRGQSTDTQYF.

The genes are TRBV25-1 and TRBJ2-5, with D uncertain. The CDR3 runs to 13 residues. Germline CDR1 reads MGHDK; CDR2 reads SYGVNS. V was pared by 4 bases and J by 1 base, with 7 bases between. CDR3 protein: CASSATAQETQYF. The CDR3 DNA reads as TGTGCCAGCAGTGCAACAGCCCAAGAGACCCAGTACTTC.

This clone was found many times. V is TRBV7-9 and J is TRBJ2-1, with D perhaps matching TRBD1 (5 bases). This CDR3 spans 15 amino acids. CDR1 and CDR2 (germline): SEHNR, FQNEAQ (reference sequence). V lost 5 bases and J 6 bases, leaving 17 bases between the germline ends. The CDR3 reads CASSPKARVANEQFF. The CDR3 region has the DNA TGTGCCAGCAGCCCTAAAGCCAGGGTGGCCAATGAGCAGTTCTTC.

V is TRBV18 and J is TRBJ2-2; 8 bases align to TRBD1. V gave up 1 base and J gave up 0 bases; unmatched junction bases: 1. Germline V gives CDR1 KGHSH, CDR2 LQKENI. CDR3 length: 16 residues. This CDR3 reads CASSPQQGANTGELFF. The CDR3, as DNA: TGTGCCAGCTCACCACAACAGGGGGCGAACACCGGGGAGCTGTTTTTT. Full variable domain (missing parts from reference TRBV18 and TRBJ2-2): NAGVMQNPRHLVRRRGQEARLRCSPMKGHSHVYWYRQLPEEGLKFMVYLQKENIIDESGMPKERFSAEFPKEGPSILRIQQVVRGDSAAYFCASSPQQGANTGELFFGEGSRLTVL.

J is TRBJ2-5 and V is TRBV18; TRBD2 aligns across 10 bases. This CDR3 has 16 amino acids. Germline assignment: CDR1 KGHSH and CDR2 LQKENI. Trimming cost V 1 base and J 2 bases; bases outside gene matches: 4. For the CDR3, the DNA is TGTGCCAGCTCACCACTTACTAGCGGGGCTCAAGAGACCCAGTACTTC. Translated: CASSPLTSGAQETQYF. The complete variable domain, with remaining parts taken from reference TRBV18 and TRBJ2-5, reads NAGVMQNPRHLVRRRGQEARLRCSPMKGHSHVYWYRQLPEEGLKFMVYLQKENIIDESGMPKERFSAEFPKEGPSILRIQQVVRGDSAAYFCASSPLTSGAQETQYFGPGTRLLVL.